A single sample is the source of the 10 T cell receptor beta chains below, sequenced in a study of cytomegalovirus exposure and HLA in healthy donors. Primers for the PCR totalled 60 Vbeta and 13 Jbeta. Repertoires were generated with immunoSEQ multiplex PCR, while TCRdb's copy carries only in-frame clones and drops some. Here the sample spans about 140,000 clones, approximately 72% being singletons. The sample consisted of PBMCs. The origin of the receptors is a woman aged 60-70 years in good health and CMV-seronegative.

The chain combines TRBV29-1 with TRBJ2-1; tentatively, D is TRBD1 (7 bases). The CDR3 contains 14 residues. Germline V CDR1 and CDR2: SQVTM, ANQGSEA. Trimming took off 7 bases at V and 7 bases at J, with 20 bases between the two ends. The CDR3 protein is CSGDGGGLLNEQFF. In DNA, the CDR3 is TGCAGCGGGGACGGAGGGGGCCTTTTGAATGAGCAGTTCTTC.

The gene calls are TRBV4-1 and TRBJ1-1; D is uncertain. The CDR3 contains 14 residues. Germline values: CDR1 MGHRA, CDR2 YSYEKL. V was clipped by 4 bases and J by 6 bases, with 15 bases between them. The CDR3 sequence is CASSLTVAAPEAFF. The CDR3 DNA follows: TGCGCCAGCAGCCTAACAGTGGCAGCCCCTGAAGCTTTCTTT.

This clone came up a few times. The J gene is TRBJ2-1, the V gene TRBV2; TRBD1 might be the D (5 bases). Deletions cut 3 bases from V and 10 bases from J, with 10 bases between. Looked up from germline, CDR1 is SNHLY and CDR2 is FYNNEI. This CDR3 is built from 12 residues. Written as DNA, the CDR3 is TGTGCCAGCAGTGACAGGGTTGGAGAGCAGTTCTTC. Protein product: CASSDRVGEQFF.

The chain recombines TRBV7-2 with TRBJ2-2, with TRBD1 matching 9 bases. V was clipped by 5 bases and J by 8 bases; unmatched bases: 6. This CDR3 has 14 amino acids. Germline lookup yields CDR1 SGHTA and CDR2 FQGNSA. The CDR3 reads CASSGTGKVGELFF. CDR3 DNA sequence: TGTGCCAGCAGCGGGACAGGGAAGGTGGGGGAGCTGTTTTTT. Together with reference TRBV7-2 and TRBJ2-2, the CDR3 gives the full variable domain: GAGVSQSPSNKVTEKGKDVELRCDPISGHTALYWYRQSLGQGLEFLIYFQGNSAPDKSGLPSDRFSAERTGGSVSTLTIQRTQQEDSAVYLCASSGTGKVGELFFGEGSRLTVL.

The chain has TRBV4-3 and TRBJ1-6; D is unresolved. Per the germline V gene, CDR1 is LGHNA and CDR2 is YSLEER. Trimming stripped 0 bases from V and 6 bases from J, with 12 bases between. CDR3 length: 16 residues. CDR3 sequence: CASSQESSRSNSPLHF. The DNA for the CDR3 is TGCGCCAGCAGCCAAGAATCCTCACGGTCTAATTCACCCCTCCACTTT.

The rearrangement joins TRBV2 to TRBJ2-7, with 8 bases matching TRBD2. CDR1 is SNHLY, CDR2 FYNNEI, per germline. Trimming removed 6 bases from V and 3 bases from J; junction bases left unmatched: 7. This CDR3 contains 14 residues. Written as DNA, the CDR3 is TGTGCCAGCAGGGCGACTAGCGCTAACTACGAGCAGTACTTC. Its translation: CASRATSANYEQYF.

The table lists this clone with a count of one. The rearrangement links TRBV7-3 to TRBJ2-2; 7 bases fit TRBD1. The CDR3 covers 16 residues. J lost 2 bases, V lost 5 bases, and 8 bases had no gene match. Germline V gives CDR1 SGHTA, CDR2 FQGTGA. This chain's CDR3 is CASSPTTGVNTGELFF. The CDR3 DNA sequence: TGTGCCAGCAGCCCTACCACAGGGGTCAACACCGGGGAGCTGTTTTTT.

The chain combines TRBV19 with TRBJ1-5; D uncertain. CDR3 length: 14 residues. Germline CDR1 and CDR2: LNHDA and SQIVND (reference sequence). V was shortened by 2 bases and J by 4 bases, with 9 bases between the two germline ends. CDR3 coding DNA: TGTGCCAGTAGTATACGAGACACAAATCAGCCCCAGCATTTT. Translated, it gives CASSIRDTNQPQHF.

The chain couples TRBV4-1 to TRBJ2-3, with 10 bases fitting TRBD2. The CDR3 is made up of 16 amino acids. V shed 2 bases and J 2 bases; nucleotides not matched to a gene: 4. Per the germline V gene, CDR1 is MGHRA and CDR2 is YSYEKL. The CDR3 here is CASSQTLAGVTDTQYF. The CDR3 DNA reads TGCGCCAGCAGCCAAACGCTAGCGGGGGTCACAGATACGCAGTATTTT.

V usage is TRBV7-2 and J usage is TRBJ1-4; 9 bases line up with TRBD1. Germline-derived CDR1 and CDR2 are SGHTA and FQGNSA. The junction had 8 bases not matched to a gene; V was cut back by 5 bases and J by 7 bases. The length of the CDR3 is 15 residues. CDR3 nucleotides: TGTGCCAGCAGCACCCAACAGGGGGCGAGTGAAAAACTGTTTTTT. Translated: CASSTQQGASEKLFF.